The table lists the clone carrying this T cell receptor beta chain with a count of one. Germline V gives CDR1 SGHRS, CDR2 YFSETQ. The V gene end was trimmed by 6 bases and the J gene end by 8 bases; junction bases not matched to a gene: 10. This CDR3 has 13 amino acids. The record originates from a study of blood T cell repertoires in COVID-19. The method was immunoSEQ multiplex PCR; TCRdb's version includes in-frame clones alone and lacks a portion of them. The sample carries approximately 98,000 clones, around 80% recorded once. The V and J genes are TRBV5-1 and TRBJ1-2, with TRBD1 identical over 7 bases. Material for sequencing was peripheral blood. The receptor was isolated from a man in his 60s with acute or convalescent COVID-19. CDR3 in amino acids: CASNREGAYGYTF. CDR3 in DNA: TGCGCCAGCAATCGAGAGGGGGCCTACGGCTACACCTTC. The full variable domain, in which reference TRBV5-1 and TRBJ1-2 provide the parts outside the CDR3, is KAGVTQTPRYLIKTRGQQVTLSCSPISGHRSVSWYQQTPGQGLQFLFEYFSETQRNKGNFPGRFSGRQFSNSRSEMNVSTLELGDSALYLCASNREGAYGYTFGSGTRLTVV.